A single sample is the source of the 27 T cell receptor beta chains below, sequenced in a study of CD8 T cells in ankylosing spondylitis. Their specific antigens are unknown. TCRdb redid the calling of the 5' RACE reads with MiXCR, one entry per CDR3 protein. The data contain a few hundred thousand distinct CDR3 sequences, about 13% of them seen just once; the ten biggest clones take up about 6.5%. General study findings and limits: About 8 highly homologous variants made up a TCR beta motif that seemed to typify ankylosing spondylitis blood.

The sample was blood, either unsorted or a sorted T cell fraction (not recorded which). All receptors come from a male donor with ankylosing spondylitis.

This rearrangement joins TRBV5-8 to TRBJ2-3, with D maybe TRBD2 (6 bases). Deletions cut 0 bases from V and 3 bases from J, with 11 bases between. Germline V gene sequence: CDR1 SGHTS, CDR2 YDEGEE. The CDR3 spans 15 residues. CDR3 in amino acids: CASSLDGRPTDTQYF. CDR3 DNA: TGTGCCAGCAGCTTGGACGGGAGACCTACAGATACGCAGTATTTT. The whole variable domain, filled in from reference TRBV5-8 and TRBJ2-3, reads EAGVTQSPTHLIKTRGQQATLRCSPISGHTSVYWYQQALGLGLQFLLWYDEGEERNRGNFPPRFSGRQFPNYSSELNVNALELEDSALYLCASSLDGRPTDTQYFGPGTRLTVL.

This clonotype turned up a few times. V usage is TRBV4-2 and J usage is TRBJ2-1; weak D call: TRBD2 (6 bases). V was cut by 3 bases and J by 4 bases, with 22 bases left in between. The CDR3 spans 18 residues. Germline V gene sequence: CDR1 LGHNA, CDR2 YNFKEQ. DNA of the CDR3: TGTGCCAGCAGCCAGATTATCCCGGTAGCGGCCCCTTACAATGAGCAGTTCTTC. Translating gives CASSQIIPVAAPYNEQFF.

This clonotype was picked up a small number of times. The chain carries TRBV11-3 and TRBJ2-2; TRBD1 agrees at 9 bases. V dropped 4 bases and J dropped 3; count of bases not matched to a gene: 6. The CDR3 contains 16 residues. Germline CDR1 reads SGHNT; CDR2 reads YENEEA. CDR3 region: CASSSWDREYTGELFF. In DNA form, the CDR3 reads TGTGCCAGCAGCTCCTGGGACAGGGAGTACACCGGGGAGCTGTTTTTT.

This clonotype was recorded many times. The CDR3 DNA is TGCGCCAGCAGCTTGATGAGACAGGAGGACATTCAGTACTTC. Translated, it gives CASSLMRQEDIQYF. V and J are TRBV5-1 and TRBJ2-4, with D possibly TRBD1 on 6 matching bases. Deletions cut 1 base from V and 8 bases from J, with 13 bases between. This CDR3 is 14 amino acids long. Looked up from germline, CDR1 is SGHRS and CDR2 is YFSETQ.

The chain links TRBV25-1 to TRBJ1-1, with TRBD1 as a possible D gene (5 bases). Trimming removed 6 bases at V and 3 bases at J, with 17 bases between. CDR3 length: 15 residues. The germline V gene has CDR1 MGHDK and CDR2 SYGVNS. The CDR3 protein is CASSPGGGKYTEAFF. The CDR3 DNA follows: TGTGCCAGCAGCCCCGGGGGAGGGAAGTACACTGAAGCTTTCTTT.

The chain is built from TRBV7-9 and TRBJ2-5, with D perhaps TRBD1 (6 bases). The CDR3 has 15 amino acids. Deletions cut 2 bases from V and 4 bases from J, with 14 bases between. Per germline, CDR1 SEHNR and CDR2 FQNEAQ (reference sequence). The CDR3 sequence is CASSLLRRGRETQYF. CDR3 bases: TGTGCCAGCAGCTTACTTCGCAGGGGTCGAGAGACCCAGTACTTC.

A few counts support this clonotype. The chain joins TRBV20-1 to TRBJ2-1; TRBD2 matches at 9 bases. Losses at the gene ends were 6 bases for V and 7 bases for J; bases not matched to a gene: 10. The CDR3 is 14 amino acids. Germline CDR1 is DFQATT and CDR2 is SNEGSKA (reference sequence). The CDR3 DNA sequence: TGCAGTGCCCCTGTTAGCGGGAGTACGAATGAGCAGTTCTTC. This encodes CSAPVSGSTNEQFF.

This clonotype was detected ten times or more. V usage is TRBV5-1 and J usage is TRBJ1-1, with D maybe TRBD1 (5 bases). The CDR3 spans 16 residues. Germline CDR1 and CDR2: SGHRS and YFSETQ. V dropped 0 bases and J dropped 1 base, with 13 bases sitting between them. The CDR3 here is CASSLEGSRGNTEAFF. In DNA, the CDR3 is TGCGCCAGCAGCTTGGAAGGGAGTAGGGGGAACACTGAAGCTTTCTTT.

This clonotype was detected only a few times. The chain joins TRBV3-1 to TRBJ1-6; D gene unclear. CDR3 length: 13 amino acids. CDR1 is LGHDT, CDR2 YNNKEL, per germline (reference sequence). Between the trimmed V and J ends, which lost 1 base and 8 bases, there was a span of 6 bases. The CDR3 loop reads CASSQALHSPLHF. Here the CDR3 DNA reads TGTGCCAGCAGCCAAGCACTCCATTCACCCCTCCACTTT. Full variable domain (remainder filled in from reference TRBV3-1 and TRBJ1-6): DTAVSQTPKYLVTQMGNDKSIKCEQNLGHDTMYWYKQDSKKFLKIMFSYNNKELIINETVPNRFSPKSPDKAHLNLHINSLELGDSAVYFCASSQALHSPLHFGNGTRLTVT.

The rearrangement links TRBV24-1 to TRBJ2-3, with D uncertain. CDR1 is KGHDR, CDR2 SFDVKD, per germline. CDR3 length: 16 amino acids. V lost 4 bases, J lost 0 bases, and 13 bases lay in between. This CDR3 is CATSDPVNPSTDTQYF. In DNA form, the CDR3 reads TGTGCCACCAGTGACCCGGTGAACCCTAGCACAGATACGCAGTATTTT.

The CDR3 region has the DNA TGCAGTGCTAGAGTACCCGGTCGGGGGCGGTCCTACAATGAGCAGTTCTTC. Its protein product is CSARVPGRGRSYNEQFF. V is TRBV20-1 and J is TRBJ2-1; perhaps D is TRBD1 or TRBD2 (6 bases each). Trimming left V 1 base short and J 1 base short, with 17 bases between. The CDR3 is 17 residues long. The germline CDR1 and CDR2 sequences are DFQATT and SNEGSKA (reference sequence).

This clonotype has more than one count but fewer than ten. The CDR3 loop reads CASSRQWTEAFF. In nucleotides, the CDR3 is TGTGCCAGCAGCAGACAGTGGACTGAAGCTTTCTTT. The genes are TRBV6-1 and TRBJ1-1; D is possibly TRBD1 (5 bases). V was shortened by 6 bases and J by 5 bases, with 10 bases between the two germline ends. Germline assignment: CDR1 MNHNS and CDR2 SASEGT. The CDR3 extends over 12 amino acids.

This clonotype was counted only a few times. The chain uses TRBV5-1 and TRBJ1-5; D is ambiguous. This CDR3 has 18 amino acids. Germline V gives CDR1 SGHRS, CDR2 YFSETQ. The germline V and J ends were trimmed by 7 bases and 3 bases, with 26 bases remaining between them. The CDR3 bases are TGCGCCAGCCCATCCTATGGGAAGGAGATGACGGACAATCAGCCCCAGCATTTT. Amino acids: CASPSYGKEMTDNQPQHF.

The table lists this clonotype with a few counts. V and J are TRBV14 and TRBJ2-1, with D perhaps TRBD2 (5 bases). The V end lost 4 bases, the J end lost 0 bases, and 7 bases lay between the germline ends. The CDR3 has 14 amino acids. The germline gives CDR1 SGHDN, CDR2 FVKESK. CDR3 in DNA: TGTGCCAGCAGCCCGAGGGCCTCCTACAATGAGCAGTTCTTC. It is translated as CASSPRASYNEQFF.

The chain employs TRBV7-2 and TRBJ1-4, with D possibly TRBD1 on 5 matching bases. Germline assignment: CDR1 SGHTA and CDR2 FQGNSA. The CDR3 runs to 16 residues. V was clipped by 5 bases and J by 7 bases, with 20 bases between them. The CDR3 region is CASSPVVGTGGEKLFF. In DNA, the CDR3 is TGTGCCAGCAGCCCCGTGGTCGGGACGGGCGGTGAAAAACTGTTTTTT.

The V gene is TRBV30, the J gene TRBJ1-5, with D possibly being TRBD1 (6 bases). Germline V gene sequence: CDR1 GTSNPN, CDR2 SVGIG (reference sequence). V was trimmed by 0 bases and J by 7 bases, leaving 13 bases between them. The CDR3 sequence is 14 residues long. Here the CDR3 reads CAWSVDRGRQPQHF. The CDR3 DNA is TGTGCCTGGAGTGTAGACCGGGGGCGGCAGCCCCAGCATTTT.

Here the CDR3 reads CSASPAWNEQFF. DNA of the CDR3: TGCAGTGCTAGTCCCGCGTGGAATGAGCAGTTCTTC. The J gene is TRBJ2-1, the V gene TRBV20-1; D remains unclear. CDR1 is DFQATT, CDR2 SNEGSKA, per germline (reference sequence). Trimming left V 3 bases short and J 7 bases short, with 10 bases between. The CDR3 spans 12 residues.

The J gene is TRBJ1-5, the V gene TRBV5-1; the D gene is possibly TRBD1 (6 bases). Germline V gene data show CDR1 as SGHRS and CDR2 as YFSETQ. The V end lost 0 bases, the J end lost 4 bases, and 11 bases lay between the germline ends. The CDR3 sequence is 15 residues long. CDR3 in DNA: TGCGCCAGCAGCTTGGTTGGGGACACTAATCAGCCCCAGCATTTT. Translating gives CASSLVGDTNQPQHF.

This clonotype has only a few counts. The rearrangement uses TRBV10-3 and TRBJ2-3; D tentatively fits TRBD1 or TRBD2 (5 bases each). The CDR3 runs to 15 residues. Germline-derived CDR1 and CDR2 are ENHRY and SYGVKD. With 6 bases removed from V and 2 bases from J, the gap between germline ends came to 15 bases. This CDR3 reads CAISPGQRDTDTQYF. CDR3 sequence (DNA): TGTGCCATCAGCCCGGGGCAGAGGGACACAGATACGCAGTATTTT.

The chain carries TRBV5-1 and TRBJ1-1; D is perhaps TRBD1 (5 bases). The CDR3 consists of 15 residues. Germline V gene data show CDR1 as SGHRS and CDR2 as YFSETQ. The V end lost 0 bases, the J end lost 4 bases, and 13 bases lay between the germline ends. The CDR3 here is CASSLAGAVGTEAFF. The CDR3 region has the DNA TGCGCCAGCAGCTTGGCCGGGGCAGTGGGCACTGAAGCTTTCTTT. Supplemented by reference TRBV5-1 and TRBJ1-1, the full variable domain reads KAGVTQTPRYLIKTRGQQVTLSCSPISGHRSVSWYQQTPGQGLQFLFEYFSETQRNKGNFPGRFSGRQFSNSRSEMNVSTLELGDSALYLCASSLAGAVGTEAFFGQGTRLTVV.

The rearrangement joins TRBV19 to TRBJ2-1; D remains unclear. The germline V gene encodes CDR1 LNHDA and CDR2 SQIVND (reference sequence). The CDR3 contains 12 residues. Trimming took off 2 bases at V and 7 bases at J, with 6 bases between the two ends. The CDR3 sequence: CASSITGNEQFF. As DNA, the CDR3 is TGTGCCAGTAGTATAACCGGAAATGAGCAGTTCTTC.

V and J are TRBV11-1 and TRBJ2-3; TRBD2 matches at 14 bases. The CDR3 totals 18 residues. In germline, CDR1 is SGHAT, CDR2 FQDESV (reference sequence). Trimming at V came to 5 bases and at J to 2 bases, leaving 9 bases not matched to a gene. The chain's CDR3 is CASSPPRTSGRITDTQYF. As DNA, the CDR3 is TGTGCCAGCAGCCCGCCCCGGACTAGCGGGAGGATCACAGATACGCAGTATTTT.

The gene calls are TRBV5-1 and TRBJ1-1; TRBD1 aligns across 9 bases. Trimming cost V 4 bases and J 0 bases; bases outside gene matches: 13. This CDR3 comprises 18 residues. Germline V gene data show CDR1 as SGHRS and CDR2 as YFSETQ. The CDR3 DNA reads TGCGCCAGCAGCGGCTCTCCGACAGGGGGTGGTATGAACACTGAAGCTTTCTTT. Translation: CASSGSPTGGGMNTEAFF.

This chain connects TRBV3-1 to TRBJ1-1; D is ambiguous. The CDR3 runs to 15 residues. CDR1 and CDR2 (germline): LGHDT, YNNKEL (reference sequence). With 4 bases removed from V and 2 bases from J, the gap between germline ends came to 14 bases. CDR3 amino acids: CASSLADGDNTEAFF. DNA for the CDR3: TGTGCCAGCAGCCTCGCGGACGGGGATAACACTGAAGCTTTCTTT. The complete variable domain, with remaining parts taken from reference TRBV3-1 and TRBJ1-1, reads DTAVSQTPKYLVTQMGNDKSIKCEQNLGHDTMYWYKQDSKKFLKIMFSYNNKELIINETVPNRFSPKSPDKAHLNLHINSLELGDSAVYFCASSLADGDNTEAFFGQGTRLTVV.

The chain couples TRBV5-6 to TRBJ2-1; tentative D call: TRBD2 (7 bases). The germline CDR1 and CDR2 sequences are SGHDT and YYEEEE. There are 17 residues in the CDR3. Between the trimmed V and J ends, which lost 0 bases and 6 bases, there was a span of 19 bases. CDR3 residues: CASSLAVGGGPLNEQFF. CDR3 nucleotides: TGTGCCAGCAGCTTGGCCGTAGGGGGAGGGCCCCTCAATGAGCAGTTCTTC.

The rearrangement uses TRBV20-1 and TRBJ2-5; 10 bases align to TRBD2. CDR1 is DFQATT, CDR2 SNEGSKA, per germline (reference sequence). With V trimmed by 3 bases and J by 6 bases, 7 bases remained unmatched. The CDR3 is 14 residues long. CDR3 nucleotide sequence: TGCAGTGCTAGTCTAGCGGGAGAAACAAAGACCCAGTACTTC. The encoded protein is CSASLAGETKTQYF.

The chain joins TRBV24-1 to TRBJ1-2, with D maybe TRBD1 (6 bases). The germline V gene encodes CDR1 KGHDR and CDR2 SFDVKD. This CDR3 spans 16 amino acids. V lost 3 bases and J lost 5, with 18 bases in between. The CDR3 DNA reads TGTGCCACCAGTGATCTGCGGAGCGGGGGGCGTTATGGCTACACCTTC. Residues: CATSDLRSGGRYGYTF.